This is a list of T cell receptor beta chains from one sample in a study of T cells in localized non-small cell lung cancer. Here immunoSEQ multiplex PCR was the method, and the copy in TCRdb shows in-frame clones only, minus some. Counted here are about 82,000 clones, 80% occurring once; the ten biggest clones make up less than 20%. The specimen comprised PBMCs, sampled before any cancer treatment. Every receptor here comes from a man aged 40-75 years with stage II squamous cell lung carcinoma. The CDR3 runs from the conserved cysteine through the conserved F or W. D genes are given only for firm matches. Rows may omit the clone size; those that give it use once, few, many or a size class.

>-|TRBV7-2|TRBD2|TRBJ2-3
TGTGCCAGCAGCCCTGGGACTAGAGGAGATACGCAGTATTTT
CASSPGTRGDTQYF
>-|TRBV4-3|-|TRBJ1-1
TGCGCCAGCAGCCGCTATCCACAGGGCACTGAAGCTTTCTTT
CASSRYPQGTEAFF
>-|TRBV7-2|-|TRBJ1-3
TGTGCCAGCAGCTTAGGGCCCTCAGGGAGCACTGGAAACACCATATATTTT
CASSLGPSGSTGNTIYF
>-|TRBV19|-|TRBJ2-7
TGTGCCAGTAGTATGACAAGATCCTACGAGCAGTACTTC
CASSMTRSYEQYF
>-|TRBV4-2|-|TRBJ1-2
TGTGCCAGCAGCCAAGCGGCGCAGCAAGCTAACTATGGCTACACCTTC
CASSQAAQQANYGYTF
>many|TRBV5-6|TRBD1|TRBJ1-2
TGTGCCAGCAGCTTGGGACAGGGGTTCTGGACTAACTATGGCTACACCTTC
CASSLGQGFWTNYGYTF
>-|TRBV7-2|TRBD1|TRBJ2-7
TGTGCCAGCAGCATCGGGGACAGACCCTACGAGCAGTACTTC
CASSIGDRPYEQYF
>-|TRBV28|TRBD1|TRBJ1-6
TGTGCCAGCAGTTTGGGGACAGGGGTTTCACCCCTCCACTTT
CASSLGTGVSPLHF
>few|TRBV30|-|TRBJ1-2
TGTGCCTGGAGTGTCGGGAGGGGCCAGCGGGGGGACGGCTACACCTTC
CAWSVGRGQRGDGYTF
>-|TRBV6-4|-|TRBJ2-5
TGTGCCAGCAGTGTCAGCAGCAAAGAGACCCAGTACTTC
CASSVSSKETQYF
>-|TRBV7-9|-|TRBJ2-6
TGTGCCAGCACCCCAAGTGGCGTCTCTGGGGCCAACGTCCTGACTTTC
CASTPSGVSGANVLTF
>-|TRBV25-1|-|TRBJ2-7
TGTGCCAGCAACGAGGACGGCTCCTACGAGCAGTACTTC
CASNEDGSYEQYF
>-|TRBV7-9|-|TRBJ1-5
TGTGCCAGCAGCCCTCGGGGGGGGGCTAATCAGCCCCAGCATTTT
CASSPRGGANQPQHF
>-|TRBV4-2|-|TRBJ1-3
TGTGCCAGCAGCCATGACAGGCGCAACTCTGGAAACACCATATATTTT
CASSHDRRNSGNTIYF
>-|TRBV10-3|-|TRBJ2-5
TGTGCCAGCCTTGCCGGAGAGACCCAGTACTTC
CASLAGETQYF
>-|TRBV19|-|TRBJ2-5
TGTGCCAGTAGTATCGGGGCAGGTCCCGTGTACTTC
CASSIGAGPVYF